The rows below give T cell receptor beta chains drawn from one sample of a study of cytomegalovirus exposure and HLA in healthy donors. Only in-frame clones appear in the TCRdb table, and some are missing; sequencing was by immunoSEQ multiplex PCR. The table has roughly 87,000 clones, roughly 80% seen once. Sequencing was performed on PBMCs. These receptors were obtained from a woman in her 40s in good health and CMV-seropositive. The CDR3 runs from the conserved cysteine through the conserved F or W. Each record gives: clone size, D gene, J gene, V gene, CDR3 DNA, CDR3 protein. D genes are given only for firm matches. Some rows have no size entry. The others give once, few or many, or a class for an expanded clone.

size: NA; D: NA; J: TRBJ2-7; V: TRBV6-6; DNA: TGTGCCAGCACTCTCGGGGTCCACGAGCAGTACTTC; CDR3: CASTLGVHEQYF
size: few; D: TRBD1; J: TRBJ2-7; V: TRBV7-2; DNA: TGTGCCAGCAGCTTAGTTAAAGGACAGGGCTACGAGCAGTACTTC; CDR3: CASSLVKGQGYEQYF
size: NA; D: TRBD1; J: TRBJ2-7; V: TRBV28; DNA: TGTGCCAGCAGTTTGCTAGGACAGGGCTACGAGCAGTACTTC; CDR3: CASSLLGQGYEQYF
size: NA; D: NA; J: TRBJ1-4; V: TRBV28; DNA: TGTGCCAGCAGTTTTGTAGGGTCAGGGTCGAAAAAACTGTTTTTT; CDR3: CASSFVGSGSKKLFF
size: once; D: NA; J: TRBJ2-1; V: TRBV2; DNA: TGTGCCAGCAGTCCACACAGGGTTACGAATGAGCAGTTCTTC; CDR3: CASSPHRVTNEQFF
size: NA; D: TRBD1; J: TRBJ2-1; V: TRBV6-5; DNA: TGTGCCAGCAGCCGGGACAGGGGACTTTACAATGAGCAGTTCTTC; CDR3: CASSRDRGLYNEQFF
size: NA; D: NA; J: TRBJ1-2; V: TRBV27; DNA: TGTGCCAGCAGTTTATCGCGCGGGGTCTATGGCTACACCTTC; CDR3: CASSLSRGVYGYTF
size: NA; D: NA; J: TRBJ2-1; V: TRBV11-3; DNA: TGTGCCAGCAGCTCTTATAGCGGAAGCTCCTACAATGAGCAGTTCTTC; CDR3: CASSSYSGSSYNEQFF
size: few; D: NA; J: TRBJ1-1; V: TRBV19; DNA: TGTGCCAGTAGTATGGCACGTTCCGAAGCTTTCTTT; CDR3: CASSMARSEAFF
size: NA; D: NA; J: TRBJ2-3; V: TRBV21-1; DNA: TGTGCCCCCATGAGCCGGGATACGCAGTATTTT; CDR3: CAPMSRDTQYF
size: NA; D: TRBD1; J: TRBJ1-1; V: TRBV9; DNA: TGTGCCAGCAGCCAGGGCCAGGGGGGCAACACTGAAGCTTTCTTT; CDR3: CASSQGQGGNTEAFF
size: NA; D: TRBD1; J: TRBJ1-1; V: TRBV2; DNA: TGTGCCAGCAGTGACCCAGGGGGCAACACTGAAGCTTTCTTT; CDR3: CASSDPGGNTEAFF
size: once; D: NA; J: TRBJ1-3; V: TRBV5-8; DNA: TGTGCCAGCAGCTTCTCTTCAGGGACTGGAAACACCATATATTTT; CDR3: CASSFSSGTGNTIYF
size: NA; D: NA; J: TRBJ2-7; V: TRBV21-1; DNA: TGTGCCCGACCACGGGACGAGCAGTACTTC; CDR3: CARPRDEQYF
size: NA; D: TRBD1; J: TRBJ2-3; V: TRBV9; DNA: TGTGCCAGCAGCGGGACAGGGCTTAGCACAGATACGCAGTATTTT; CDR3: CASSGTGLSTDTQYF
size: NA; D: TRBD1; J: TRBJ1-4; V: TRBV2; DNA: TGTGCCAGTGGCGACAGGGTGGAGGAAAAACTGTTTTTT; CDR3: CASGDRVEEKLFF
size: NA; D: TRBD2; J: TRBJ2-4; V: TRBV5-1; DNA: TGCGCCAGCAGCTTGGAGGGGCTAGCGGGAAACATTCAGTACTTC; CDR3: CASSLEGLAGNIQYF
size: NA; D: NA; J: TRBJ2-3; V: TRBV4-1; DNA: TGCGCCAGCAGCCGGGAGGGGGAATGGGATACGCAGTATTTT; CDR3: CASSREGEWDTQYF
size: NA; D: TRBD1; J: TRBJ1-1; V: TRBV5-1; DNA: TGCGCCAGCAGCAAAGAGACAGGGTATATAGCTTTCTTT; CDR3: CASSKETGYIAFF
size: NA; D: TRBD1; J: TRBJ1-4; V: TRBV19; DNA: TGTGCCAGTAAGGACAGGTCTAATGAAAAACTGTTTTTT; CDR3: CASKDRSNEKLFF
size: NA; D: NA; J: TRBJ2-1; V: TRBV7-9; DNA: TGTGCCAGCAGCTTAGTATTAAGGGGCAAAGCGGGTTCCTACAATGAGCAGTTCTTC; CDR3: CASSLVLRGKAGSYNEQFF
size: NA; D: TRBD1; J: TRBJ1-2; V: TRBV30; DNA: TGTGCCTGGGGAGGGACAGGGGTTTCTAACTATGGCTACACCTTC; CDR3: CAWGGTGVSNYGYTF
size: NA; D: TRBD2; J: TRBJ2-7; V: TRBV7-2; DNA: TGTGCCAGCAGCTTAGGGGAGGGACCCTACGAGCAGTACTTC; CDR3: CASSLGEGPYEQYF
size: NA; D: TRBD1; J: TRBJ2-3; V: TRBV9; DNA: TGTGCCAGCAGCGTAGTGGACAGGGATTCGGCAGATACGCAGTATTTT; CDR3: CASSVVDRDSADTQYF
size: NA; D: NA; J: TRBJ2-5; V: TRBV30; DNA: TGTGCCTGGAGTGTACTCGGGGAGACCCAGTACTTC; CDR3: CAWSVLGETQYF
size: NA; D: NA; J: TRBJ2-1; V: TRBV11-2; DNA: TGTGCCAGCAGAGAGGAGGAGTCTGCCTTCCGGGAGCAGTTCTTC; CDR3: CASREEESAFREQFF
size: NA; D: NA; J: TRBJ1-1; V: TRBV2; DNA: TGTGCCTGTATGACGGGGTATACTGAAGCTTTCTTT; CDR3: CACMTGYTEAFF
size: NA; D: NA; J: TRBJ1-1; V: TRBV11-2; DNA: TGTGCCAGCAGCTTAGATCTACTACTATACACTGAAGCTTTCTTT; CDR3: CASSLDLLLYTEAFF
size: NA; D: TRBD2; J: TRBJ2-1; V: TRBV5-8; DNA: TGTGCCAGCCCCCGGGGGGTAGCGGCACTCAATGAGCAGTTCTTC; CDR3: CASPRGVAALNEQFF
size: NA; D: TRBD1; J: TRBJ1-2; V: TRBV13; DNA: TGTGCCAGCAGCGATGGGATATGGGATTGGAACGATGGGATACGGGGACAGTCGGTGGGTGGCTACACCTTC; CDR3: CASSDGIWDWNDGIRGQSVGGYTF
size: NA; D: NA; J: TRBJ2-7; V: TRBV30; DNA: TGTGCCTGGAGTGCTACAGGGTCGACCTACGAGCAGTACTTC; CDR3: CAWSATGSTYEQYF
size: NA; D: NA; J: TRBJ1-1; V: TRBV5-1; DNA: TGCGCCAGCAGCTTGGACGTCTTGGGGCGAGGAACTGAAGCTTTCTTT; CDR3: CASSLDVLGRGTEAFF
size: NA; D: NA; J: TRBJ1-5; V: TRBV2; DNA: TGTGCCAGCACCACTAAGGAGGGGCAGCCCCAGCATTTT; CDR3: CASTTKEGQPQHF
size: NA; D: NA; J: TRBJ1-6; V: TRBV6-1; DNA: TGTGCCAGCAGTGGGCGGACAGACAATTCACCCCTCCACTTT; CDR3: CASSGRTDNSPLHF
size: NA; D: NA; J: TRBJ2-5; V: TRBV25-1; DNA: TGTGCCAGCAGTGATCCGGGAGTTCGGGAGACCCAGTACTTC; CDR3: CASSDPGVRETQYF
size: NA; D: NA; J: TRBJ1-1; V: TRBV6-5; DNA: TGTGCCAGCAGTCTTGGTATGGGGGGCACTGAAGCTTTCTTT; CDR3: CASSLGMGGTEAFF
size: NA; D: TRBD1; J: TRBJ2-1; V: TRBV7-9; DNA: TGTGCCAGCAGCCCTTCCGGGACAGGGAGCTACAATGAGCAGTTCTTC; CDR3: CASSPSGTGSYNEQFF
size: NA; D: TRBD1; J: TRBJ1-1; V: TRBV7-2; DNA: TGTGCCAGCAGCTTAGGGGGCTCGACAGGGGCGGGCACTGAAGCTTTCTTT; CDR3: CASSLGGSTGAGTEAFF
size: NA; D: NA; J: TRBJ1-3; V: TRBV16; DNA: TGTGCCAGCAGCCAGACTCTAAGAAACACCATATATTTT; CDR3: CASSQTLRNTIYF
size: NA; D: NA; J: TRBJ1-1; V: TRBV5-1; DNA: TGCGCCAGCAGCTTTGGCCCGAACACTGAAGCTTTCTTT; CDR3: CASSFGPNTEAFF
size: NA; D: TRBD1; J: TRBJ1-2; V: TRBV5-8; DNA: TGTGCCAGCAGCTTGTACAGGGGCCAAGGCTACACCTTC; CDR3: CASSLYRGQGYTF
size: NA; D: NA; J: TRBJ2-4; V: TRBV10-3; DNA: TGTGCCATCAGTGAGCGGGGAGTGGAAAACATTCAGTACTTC; CDR3: CAISERGVENIQYF
size: few; D: NA; J: TRBJ1-2; V: TRBV7-9; DNA: TGTGCCAGCAGCCTAGAAGCGTCCGTTGGAGGCTACACCTTC; CDR3: CASSLEASVGGYTF
size: once; D: NA; J: TRBJ2-3; V: TRBV4-1; DNA: TGCGCCAGCAGCCAAGTGGGGGGGCGGGGGAGGACAGCCTGGGCAGATACGCAGTATTTT; CDR3: CASSQVGGRGRTAWADTQYF
size: NA; D: NA; J: TRBJ2-7; V: TRBV7-6; DNA: TGTGCCAGCAGCCGGGACTCACCAAATAGAGGGTCCTACGAGCAGTACTTC; CDR3: CASSRDSPNRGSYEQYF
size: NA; D: NA; J: TRBJ2-2; V: TRBV11-2; DNA: TGTGCCAGCAGCTTGACAAACACCGGGGAGCTGTTTTTT; CDR3: CASSLTNTGELFF
size: few; D: NA; J: TRBJ2-2; V: TRBV18; DNA: TGTGCCAGCTCGCTCGGACTGACAAACACCGGGGAGCTGTTTTTT; CDR3: CASSLGLTNTGELFF
size: NA; D: TRBD1; J: TRBJ2-3; V: TRBV19; DNA: TGTGCCAGTAGTACCCCTAACGGACAGGGAAGAGATACGCAGTATTTT; CDR3: CASSTPNGQGRDTQYF
size: NA; D: TRBD2; J: TRBJ2-3; V: TRBV7-3; DNA: TGTGCCAGCAGCTTAAAAGCTAGCGGGAGAGCAGATACGCAGTATTTT; CDR3: CASSLKASGRADTQYF
size: NA; D: TRBD1; J: TRBJ1-1; V: TRBV13; DNA: TGTGCCAGCAGCCAGACAGGGGTCTCGACTGAAGCTTTCTTT; CDR3: CASSQTGVSTEAFF
size: NA; D: NA; J: TRBJ2-7; V: TRBV5-1; DNA: TGCGCCAGCAGCTTGGAGAGGATCGGTTACGAGCAGTACTTC; CDR3: CASSLERIGYEQYF
size: NA; D: TRBD1; J: TRBJ2-7; V: TRBV7-9; DNA: TGTGCCAGCAGCCTCGGACAGGGGACCGCCTACGAGCAGTACTTC; CDR3: CASSLGQGTAYEQYF
size: NA; D: TRBD1; J: TRBJ2-5; V: TRBV9; DNA: TGTGCCAGCAGCGGCGGACAGGGGGTAGGGGAGACCCAGTACTTC; CDR3: CASSGGQGVGETQYF
size: NA; D: NA; J: TRBJ1-5; V: TRBV27; DNA: TGTGCCAGCAGTTTATCCGCGGGGGGGACAAAGCCCCAGCATTTT; CDR3: CASSLSAGGTKPQHF
size: few; D: NA; J: TRBJ1-2; V: TRBV27; DNA: TGTGCCAGCAGTTTATCGCTCCCACTCATCTATGGCTACACCTTC; CDR3: CASSLSLPLIYGYTF